The 20 T cell receptor beta chains given below trace back to one sample, sequenced in a study of tumor and adjacent non-tumor tissue in lung cancer. The template was RNA from unsorted bulk tissue. A modified ARM-PCR protocol with three rounds of nested PCR amplified TCRbeta. TCRdb processed the multiplex PCR reads anew with MiXCR; each CDR3 protein has one entry. The profile shows 90,000 or so distinct CDR3 sequences, 61% of them singletons. The sequencing input was lung tumor tissue. Receptors originate from a man aged 65-85 years with non-small cell lung cancer.

Comments on this clonotype: Germline is not matched at one junction end, which may reflect a read error. The V and J genes are TRBV6-6 and TRBJ1-6; tentatively, D is TRBD1 (5 bases). The V gene's germline CDR1 is MNHNY and CDR2 SVGAGI (reference sequence). The CDR3 length is 13 residues. CDR3 region: CAGKSQGNSPLHF. For the CDR3, the DNA is TGTGCCGGCAAGAGTCAGGGTAATTCACCCCTCCATTTT.

In regard to this clonotype: The CDR3 does not end in the conserved phenylalanine or tryptophan, so this is likely a read error. This CDR3 is CASCLEGWSEQYL. In nucleotides, the CDR3 is TGTGCCAGCTGCCTGGAGGGCTGGTCGGAGCAGTACCTC. This sequence joins TRBV11-3 and TRBJ2-7, with D possibly being TRBD2 (6 bases). V lost 8 bases and J lost 7, with 18 bases in between. The V gene's germline CDR1 is SGHNT and CDR2 YENEEA. The CDR3 runs to 13 residues.

In the case of this clonotype: A read error may account for a junction end that differs from germline. V and J are TRBV29-1 and TRBJ2-5; 13 nucleotides agree with TRBD2. Germline loops: CDR1 SQVTM, CDR2 ANQGSEA. The CDR3 loop spans 16 amino acids. CDR3 amino acids: CSIAVQGLAGLETQYF. As DNA, the CDR3 is TGCAGCATTGCGGTCCAGGGACTAGCGGGATTGGAGACCCAGTACTTT.

The CDR3 nucleotides are TGTACTAGCAGCCAGTGCACAGGGGCCGCCAACTATGGCTACACCTTC. Amino acids: CTSSQCTGAANYGYTF. This chain joins TRBV4-2 and TRBJ1-2, with 7 bases lining up with TRBD1. The V gene's germline CDR1 is LGHNA and CDR2 YNFKEQ. CDR3 length: 16 amino acids.

As to this clonotype: It may be a read error: a sequence one base away is much more abundant. The chain links TRBV10-3 to TRBJ2-4; D is unresolved. The V end was cut by 0 bases, the J end by 1 base, with 10 bases between. Germline CDR1 ENHRY, CDR2 SYGVKD. This CDR3 has 16 residues. As DNA, the CDR3 is TGTGCCATCAGTGAGTCGTTTCAGAGTGCCAAAAACATTCAGTACTTC. Its protein is CAISESFQSAKNIQYF.

Comments on this clonotype: A much larger clone lies one base from this, so it may be a read error. V usage is TRBV29-1 and J usage is TRBJ1-1, with D unresolved. V was cut by 7 bases and J by 0 bases, with 9 bases left in between. The CDR3 contains 12 residues. CDR1 and CDR2 (germline): SQVTM, ANQGSEA. Written as DNA, the CDR3 is TGCAGCGCTGGGCGGGTGAACACTGAAGCTTTCTTT. Amino acid sequence: CSAGRVNTEAFF.

This clonotype was seen repeatedly, ten times or more. J is TRBJ1-1 and V is TRBV29-1; no definite D call. The germline CDR1 and CDR2 sequences are SQVTM and ANQGSEA. Trimming took 7 bases from V and 4 from J, leaving 16 bases between them. CDR3 length equals 13 residues. CDR3 loop: CSAVTGRTTEAFF. CDR3 nucleotide sequence: TGCAGCGCCGTTACTGGACGGACCACTGAAGCTTTCTTT.

About this clonotype: The junction departs from the called germline gene at one end, perhaps through a read error. This chain uses TRBV5-5 with TRBJ2-1; tentative D call: TRBD2 (5 bases). Germline loops: CDR1 SGHKS, CDR2 YYEKEE (reference sequence). The CDR3 totals 20 residues. The CDR3, as DNA: TGTGCCAACAGCCACCCATCCTTCCGCGGAGAGCTAGGAGGAATGGGTGAGCAGTTCTTC. This sequence encodes CANSHPSFRGELGGMGEQFF.

This sequence joins TRBV11-3 and TRBJ1-1; possibly TRBD1 for D (6 bases). The CDR3 is 16 amino acids. Germline CDR1 SGHNT, CDR2 YENEEA. CDR3 sequence: CAGSPSGTNMNTEAFF. The CDR3 nucleotides read TGTGCAGGCAGCCCCAGCGGGACAAATATGAACACTGAAGCTTTCTTT.

A note on this clonotype: One end of the junction does not line up with germline, which may come from a read error. The gene calls are TRBV6-5 and TRBJ2-2, with TRBD2 as a possible D gene (5 bases). Germline V gene lookup returns CDR1 MNHEY and CDR2 SVGAGI. The CDR3 spans 13 residues. The CDR3 sequence: CANSYTGLGELFF. The CDR3 nucleotides are TGTGCCAACAGTTACACCGGACTCGGGGAGCTGTTTTTT.

As for this clonotype: A read error may be the cause here, since a much bigger clone is one base away. This sequence joins TRBV28 and TRBJ1-6, with D perhaps TRBD1 (5 bases). Germline values: CDR1 MDHEN, CDR2 SYDVKM. This CDR3 region has 16 residues. Trimming cost V 5 bases and J 6 bases, with 17 bases left between them. For the CDR3, the DNA is TGTGCCAGCAGTCCGCTGCCGTGGGGCTCTAATTCACCCCTCCACTTT. This encodes CASSPLPWGSNSPLHF. Full variable domain (missing parts from reference TRBV28 and TRBJ1-6): DVKVTQSSRYLVKRTGEKVFLECVQDMDHENMFWYRQDPGLGLRLIYFSYDVKMKEKGDIPEGYSVSREKKERFSLILESASTNQTSMYLCASSPLPWGSNSPLHFGNGTRLTVT.

In regard to this clonotype: A read error may be the cause here, since a much bigger clone is one base away. No conserved phenylalanine or tryptophan ends this CDR3, so it is likely a read error. The DNA is omitted, as the CDR3 cannot be located on it reliably, and the CDR3 follows TCRdb's listing. The chain recombines TRBV28 with TRBJ2-1; the table's D call of TRBD2 was not tested on the DNA. Inclusive of both ends, the CDR3 amounts to 12 amino acids. Germline assignment: CDR1 MDHEN and CDR2 SYDVKM. The CDR3 here is CASSLRVGPGFL.

With respect to this clonotype: This may stem from a read error, because a much larger clone lies one nucleotide away. V gene TRBV5-1 combines with J gene TRBJ1-4; no reliable D call. Germline lookup yields CDR1 SGHRS and CDR2 YFSETQ. The CDR3 has 15 residues. V was pared by 6 bases and J by 1 base, with 13 bases between. CDR3 sequence reads: CASTRSRETNEKLFF. Written as DNA, the CDR3 is TGCGCCAGCACCCGCTCGAGGGAAACTAATGAAAAACTGTTTTTT.

Concerning this clonotype itself: A much larger clone sits a single nucleotide away, making a read error possible. The chain uses TRBV12-3 or TRBV12-4 and TRBJ2-7, with 8 bases fitting TRBD1. This CDR3 region has 14 residues. CDR3 sequence: CASSRGQGAYEQDF. The CDR3 DNA sequence: TGTGCCAGCAGTCGAGGACAGGGAGCCTACGAGCAGGACTTC.

To note about this clonotype: Being one base from a much bigger clone, this may be a read error. The chain links TRBV28 to TRBJ2-7, with 7 bases aligning to TRBD2. The CDR3 is made up of 13 amino acids. V gave up 10 bases and J gave up 2 bases; unmatched junction bases: 8. Germline V CDR1 and CDR2: MDHEN, SYDVKM. CDR3 sequence reads: CAILGGRAYEQYF. The CDR3 bases are TGTGCCATCCTGGGGGGGAGGGCCTACGAGCAGTACTTC.

On this clonotype itself: This is likely a read error, given that the CDR3 carries no conserved phenylalanine or tryptophan at its end. The rearrangement joins TRBV11-2 to TRBJ1-3; 8 nucleotides match TRBD1. With 9 bases clipped from V and 4 bases from J, the junction kept 14 bases outside the gene matches. The CDR3 sequence is 16 residues long. Germline V gene lookup returns CDR1 SGHAT and CDR2 FQNNGV. This CDR3 is CASNPLRQGAGNTIYL. The CDR3 DNA is TGTGCCAGTAACCCTCTCCGCCAGGGGGCCGGAAACACCATATATTTA.

V is TRBV5-4 and J is TRBJ2-7, with TRBD2 identical over 8 bases. Per germline, CDR1 SGHNT and CDR2 YYREEE (reference sequence). V gave up 7 bases and J gave up 4 bases; unmatched junction bases: 13. CDR3 size: 15 residues. This CDR3 reads CASRGGLISTYEQYF. CDR3 DNA: TGTGCCAGCCGGGGGGGACTCATATCAACTTACGAGCAGTACTTC.

In its sample, this clonotype was seen many times. CDR3 nucleotides: TGTGCCAGCAGCCAAGCAAACAGATTGGATCAGCCCCAGCATTTT. This translates into CASSQANRLDQPQHF. The chain links TRBV4-2 to TRBJ1-5; no reliable D call. The CDR3 loop spans 15 amino acids. CDR1 and CDR2 (germline): LGHNA, YNFKEQ. The V end was cut by 1 base, the J end by 5 bases, with 12 bases between.

Concerning this clonotype itself: A much larger clone differs from this one at a single base, so this may be a read error. The CDR3 bases are TGCAGCGCACGGACAGGGGGATACGGGGAGCTGTTTTTT. Protein: CSARTGGYGELFF. The chain combines TRBV29-1 with TRBJ2-2, with 10 bases that match TRBD1. CDR1 is SQVTM and CDR2 is ANQGSEA in the germline V gene. With V trimmed by 7 bases and J by 7 bases, 6 bases remained unmatched. The CDR3 has 13 residues.

This rearrangement joins TRBV4-1 to TRBJ2-7; 11 bases are a match to TRBD1. After removal of 8 bases from V and 1 base from J, the junction contained 10 bases not matched to a gene. Germline V lookup: CDR1 MGHRA, CDR2 YSYEKL. This CDR3 contains 16 residues. The CDR3 DNA follows: TGCGCCAGCCGCCTTTCGGGACAGGGGGATTCCTACGAGCAGTACTTC. This sequence encodes CASRLSGQGDSYEQYF.